This T cell receptor (beta chain) was captured in a study of blood T cell repertoires in COVID-19. The overall study: Italy, Spain and the United States were the sources of the convalescent and acute COVID-19 samples. From T cells, B-cell-depleted T cells, or PBMCs came the material, which was cDNA or gDNA.

The ends lost 4 bases at V and 4 bases at J; junction bases unmatched: 15. In germline, CDR1 is LGHNT, CDR2 FRNRAP. There are 18 residues in the CDR3. Original methodology: Amplification of reference gene primers provided the estimated nucleated cell counts. Some clones are missing from TCRdb's copy, which holds only in-frame ones; the method was immunoSEQ multiplex PCR. The DNA was the basis for D and trimming; V, J and clone size are from that table. Among 80,000 to 100,000 clones listed, less than 85% were seen once. The source of this sequence is a man between 65 and 85 years old with COVID-19, enrolled during active disease. Sample: peripheral blood. This sequence joins TRBV12-5 and TRBJ1-3; 8 positions match TRBD1. This CDR3 is CASGSVDRGGVRGNTIYF. The CDR3 DNA sequence: TGTGCTAGTGGTTCGGTTGACAGGGGAGGAGTACGCGGAAACACCATATATTTT.